This entry lists 14 T cell receptor beta chains sequenced from one sample in a study of T cell responses to AZD1222 COVID-19 vaccine. The method was immunoSEQ multiplex PCR; TCRdb's version includes in-frame clones alone and lacks a portion of them. The data show around 75,000 clones, about 91% seen once. The source was peripheral blood, collected 28 days after the second dose of the MenACWY control vaccine. The receptors were sampled from an adult who received the MenACWY meningococcal vaccine as a control.

The CDR3 DNA reads TGTGCCAGCAGTCCCCCTCCAGATGGCTACACCTTC. Translated, it gives CASSPPPDGYTF. The chain links TRBV7-2 to TRBJ1-2; D not certain. Germline V gene lookup returns CDR1 SGHTA and CDR2 FQGNSA. The CDR3 covers 12 residues. V shed 6 bases and J shed 6 bases, with 11 bases lying between them. Variable domain in full (rest from reference TRBV7-2 and TRBJ1-2): GAGVSQSPSNKVTEKGKDVELRCDPISGHTALYWYRQSLGQGLEFLIYFQGNSAPDKSGLPSDRFSAERTGGSVSTLTIQRTQQEDSAVYLCASSPPPDGYTFGSGTRLTVV.

The gene calls are TRBV5-1 and TRBJ1-4; D uncertain. The CDR3 loop spans 16 amino acids. Germline V gives CDR1 SGHRS, CDR2 YFSETQ. V shed 0 bases and J shed 5 bases, with 14 bases lying between them. The CDR3 reads CASSLEARRANEKLFF. Written as DNA, the CDR3 is TGCGCCAGCAGCTTGGAAGCGAGGAGGGCGAATGAAAAACTGTTTTTT.

The V and J genes are TRBV6-6 and TRBJ1-6; 8 nucleotides line up with TRBD1. The CDR3 is 14 residues long. In germline, CDR1 is MNHNY, CDR2 SVGAGI (reference sequence). V was clipped by 5 bases and J by 10 bases; unmatched bases: 7. The CDR3 DNA follows: TGTGCCAGCAGTCGGGACAGGTTTGGATCACCCCTCCACTTT. Translated: CASSRDRFGSPLHF.

The chain recombines TRBV19 with TRBJ2-7; D is unresolved. Trimming shortened V by 3 bases and J by 2 bases, and 5 bases separated the two germline ends. This CDR3 is 12 amino acids long. Germline CDR1 is LNHDA and CDR2 is SQIVND (reference sequence). The CDR3 loop is CASSMGTYEQYF. The CDR3 DNA follows: TGTGCCAGTAGTATGGGTACCTACGAGCAGTACTTC.

The chain recombines TRBV5-3 with TRBJ1-4; D is perhaps TRBD1 (6 bases). TRBV5-3 qualifies as an ORF whose function is uncertain. CDR3 size: 15 residues. Trimming took off 4 bases at V and 2 bases at J, with 12 bases between the two ends. DNA for the CDR3: TGTGCCAGAAGCCCTACAGGGTTGACTAATGAAAAACTGTTTTTT. Translation gives CARSPTGLTNEKLFF.

The chain joins TRBV7-9 to TRBJ2-5; tentatively, D is TRBD2 (5 bases). This CDR3 spans 12 amino acids. V shed 0 bases and J shed 9 bases, with 8 bases lying between them. CDR1 and CDR2 from the germline V gene are SEHNR and FQNEAQ (reference sequence). The CDR3 here is CASSLAEEPQYF. DNA of the CDR3: TGTGCCAGCAGCTTAGCGGAGGAGCCCCAGTACTTC.

Only a few counts were recorded for this clone. The chain has TRBV5-4 and TRBJ2-5, with D tentatively TRBD2 (6 bases). V lost 4 bases, J lost 5 bases, and 15 bases lay in between. This CDR3 comprises 14 residues. Germline values: CDR1 SGHNT, CDR2 YYREEE (reference sequence). The CDR3 nucleotides are TGTGCCAGCAGCCAGGGACTGGGGGAGGAGACCCAGTACTTC. Translated: CASSQGLGEETQYF.

The chain uses TRBV27 and TRBJ1-5, with 11 positions matching TRBD1. The CDR3 extends over 19 amino acids. Trimming cost V 5 bases and J 0 bases; bases outside gene matches: 12. CDR1 and CDR2 (germline): MNHEY, SMNVEV (reference sequence). CDR3 bases: TGTGCCAGCAGTCCCCAGGGGGGACAGGGGGTATTTAGCAATCAGCCCCAGCATTTT. This encodes CASSPQGGQGVFSNQPQHF.

The J gene is TRBJ2-3, the V gene TRBV4-2; 10 bases line up with TRBD2. The CDR3 totals 17 residues. The V gene end was trimmed by 1 base and the J gene end by 4 bases; junction bases not matched to a gene: 8. Germline-derived CDR1 and CDR2 are LGHNA and YNFKEQ. The CDR3 reads CASSQGTIGTSADTQYF. The CDR3 bases are TGTGCCAGCAGCCAAGGTACAATTGGGACTAGCGCAGATACGCAGTATTTT.

This clone was detected once. The rearrangement uses TRBV6-5 and TRBJ1-1; D is perhaps TRBD1 (6 bases). Germline-derived CDR1 and CDR2 are MNHEY and SVGAGI. Trimming pared 7 bases from V and 9 bases from J, leaving 21 bases between. This CDR3 contains 14 residues. In DNA, the CDR3 is TGTGCCAGCAAGAAACCTACAGGGCCGGTAAAAGCTTTCTTT. Encoded protein: CASKKPTGPVKAFF.

CDR3: CASSATSGSYEQYF. In DNA form, the CDR3 reads TGTGCCAGCAGCGCCACTAGCGGCTCCTACGAGCAGTACTTC. J is TRBJ2-7 and V is TRBV7-3; 8 bases are shared with TRBD2. The CDR3 consists of 14 residues. Looked up from germline, CDR1 is SGHTA and CDR2 is FQGTGA. Losses at the gene ends were 5 bases for V and 0 bases for J; bases not matched to a gene: 3.

V usage is TRBV6-5 and J usage is TRBJ2-7; 7 nucleotides agree with TRBD1. The CDR3 has 14 amino acids. V lost 3 bases to trimming and J lost 0 bases; unmatched junction nucleotides: 2. The germline V gene has CDR1 MNHEY and CDR2 SVGAGI. Written as DNA, the CDR3 is TGTGCCAGCAGTTATACAGGGGACTCCTACGAGCAGTACTTC. Translated, it gives CASSYTGDSYEQYF.

This sequence joins TRBV18 and TRBJ2-5; 10 bases align to TRBD2. J was trimmed by 2 bases and V by 0 bases; bases with no gene match: 3. The germline V gene has CDR1 KGHSH and CDR2 LQKENI. The CDR3 covers 16 residues. CDR3 amino acids: CASSPPTSGRQETQYF. In DNA form, the CDR3 reads TGTGCCAGCTCACCACCGACTAGCGGGCGTCAAGAGACCCAGTACTTC.

This clone occurred once. The rearrangement links TRBV30 to TRBJ1-1; D gene uncertain. Germline V gene lookup returns CDR1 GTSNPN and CDR2 SVGIG (reference sequence). V was shortened by 2 bases and J by 9 bases, with 13 bases between the two germline ends. There are 12 residues in the CDR3. CDR3 sequence reads: CAWSTLRQKAFF. The CDR3 DNA sequence: TGTGCCTGGAGTACTTTAAGGCAAAAAGCTTTCTTT.